This record concerns one TCR beta chain sequence. This clone's antigen is unknown. Within one base of it there is no much larger clone, and no base qualities were kept. TCRbeta CDR3 regions were amplified from genomic DNA using the immunoSEQ Assay, a bias-controlled multiplex PCR. In the original analysis: Within the assay, amplification of reference gene primers was used to estimate how many nucleated cells each sample contained. To quantify the absolute abundance of each unique TCRbeta CDR3 rearrangement, sequence reads were collapsed and filtered. For each sample, productive Simpson clonality was calculated as the square root of Simpson's diversity index over productive rearrangements. Sourced from immuneACCESS, this table was stored by TCRdb with only in-frame sequences that have V and J called. A share of the clones is absent; for the studies checked, an unresolved V gene accounts for under half, and the remainder has no known explanation. The DNA gave D and trimming, while V, J and clone size come from that table. This sample gives about 190,000 clones in total; 88% of them show up just once. The ten largest clones take up approximately 4% of the sample.

This entry is derived from a study of blood T cell repertoires in COVID-19 (TCRdb year 2020). For context, the study as a whole: Samples from collaborators originated in the United States, Italy and Spain and spanned both the acute and convalescent phases of COVID-19. Deeply sampled blood TCRbeta repertoires from subjects exposed to, actively infected with, or recovered from COVID-19 were included in the dataset. Where available, HLA class I and class II types were obtained from metadata supplied by the sample provider rather than from assay-based typing. The material from the prospective study consisted of cDNA or gDNA derived from T cells, B-cell-depleted T cells, or PBMCs. A de-identified subject ID, COVID-19 status, age in years and sex were almost always included in the sample metadata. The samples were drawn from two sources: the first 160 participants of the ongoing ImmuneRACE study, and 1,000 to 1,500 subjects contributed by 6 global collaborators. The repertoires were made available in a free public database intended to serve as a resource for research on the immune response to SARS-CoV-2.

The germline V gene (reference sequence) sets CDR1 to LGHDT and CDR2 to YNNKEL. CDR3 length: 15 amino acids, cysteine to phenylalanine. Only the CDR3 part of the read is kept: 45 bases, read in frame from the first base. V is pruned by 1 base and J by 5 bases, leaving 3 bases of the junction without a gene match. Each collaborating institution followed its own protocols to collect whole blood in K2EDTA tubes. Collaborator samples were shipped for TCRbeta analysis as frozen whole blood, isolated PBMCs, or DNA extracted from either sample type. General study outcomes and caveats: Clinical and demographic metadata were provided uncurated, with the amount varying by source and participant.

The sequence links TRBV3-1 (or the pseudogene TRBV3-2) to TRBJ2-2, and TRBD1 matches 8 of the central bases. The receptor comes from a human donor in a cohort sampled during active COVID-19. The sample consisted of peripheral blood. The CDR3 here reads CASSQGQGRTGELFF. The DNA sequence follows: TGTGCCAGCAGCCAAGGACAGGGGAGGACCGGGGAGCTGTTTTTT.